This T cell receptor beta chain came from a study of T cell responses to AZD1222 COVID-19 vaccine. The assay was immunoSEQ multiplex PCR, and TCRdb's table has in-frame clones only and misses some. The sample holds 90,000 to 150,000 clones, approximately 90% seen once. Germline CDR1 reads GTSNPN; CDR2 reads SVGIG (reference sequence). Trimming cost V 0 bases and J 1 base, with 12 bases left between them. The CDR3 has 15 residues. Sequencing used peripheral blood, obtained 28 days after the second AZD1222 dose. This chain joins TRBV30 and TRBJ1-2; tentative D call: TRBD1 (5 bases). This clonotype was obtained from an adult who received the AZD1222 COVID-19 vaccine. CDR3 nucleotide sequence: TGTGCCTGGAGTGTACCCCACAGGTTTAACTATGGCTACACCTTC. Protein sequence: CAWSVPHRFNYGYTF.